This TCR beta chain was captured in a study of cytomegalovirus exposure and HLA in healthy donors. Study-wide points: Under in vitro conditions, three CMV-associated chains were confirmed as specific for CMV antigens. Some V segments could not be told apart, so they were left out, TRBV6-2 and TRBV6-3 among them. Donor immune exposure was known only as CMV serostatus.

Germline assignment: CDR1 LNHDA and CDR2 SQIVND (reference sequence). This CDR3 has 15 residues. V dropped 6 bases and J dropped 0; count of bases not matched to a gene: 6. To note about this clone: What it binds is unknown.

With 60 Vbeta and 13 Jbeta primers, the PCR was carried out. Repertoires were generated with immunoSEQ multiplex PCR, while TCRdb's copy carries only in-frame clones and drops some. Counted here are about 160,000 clones, approximately 85% occurring once; the ten biggest clones make up about 10%. This receptor was obtained from a man between 50 and 59 years old in good health and CMV-seropositive. The specimen was PBMCs. The gene calls are TRBV19 and TRBJ2-7; 9 nucleotides match TRBD2. CDR3 amino acids: CASSKLAGDSYEQYF. The DNA for the CDR3 is TGTGCCAGTAGCAAACTAGCGGGTGACTCCTACGAGCAGTACTTC.